This TCR beta chain was recorded in a study of CD8+ T cells in alopecia areata. Points from the study as a whole: Scalp samples also contribute reads from the resident alphabeta T cells found in normal skin. Whereas mice showed it more clearly, TCR sharing across patients was murkier, possibly because of HLA.

A FACSAria was used to sort CD4+ and CD8+ T cells. These cells came from PBMCs. RNA, once extracted, was reverse transcribed into cDNA for use as the sequencing template. Profiled with immunoSEQ multiplex PCR; TCRdb holds only in-frame clones, not every one. The table records 110,000 to 150,000 clones, roughly 60% of them present only once. This clone was found a few times. Its specificity is unknown. The sequenced sample was CD8+ T cells sorted from blood. This sequence originates from a human donor in good health.

The CDR3 loop is CASSLDPGPEQFF. The DNA for the CDR3 is TGTGCCAGCAGCTTAGATCCGGGGCCTGAGCAGTTCTTC. The gene calls are TRBV7-9 and TRBJ2-1, with D possibly called TRBD1 or TRBD2 (5 bases each). The CDR3 runs to 13 residues. The germline V gene encodes CDR1 SEHNR and CDR2 FQNEAQ (reference sequence). Trimming took 1 base from V and 9 from J, leaving 10 bases between them.